This TCR beta chain was identified during a study of technical replicates of blood from a handful of donors. Per germline, CDR1 MNHNS and CDR2 SASEGT. V shed 11 bases and J 7 bases; nucleotides not matched to a gene: 10. This CDR3 has 14 amino acids. Profiled with immunoSEQ multiplex PCR; TCRdb holds only in-frame clones, not every one. The sample comprises 70,000 to 90,000 clones, approximately 94% of which are singletons, and 0.39% rests with the top ten. J is TRBJ2-7 and V is TRBV6-1; TRBD2 agrees at 14 bases. The sequence came from a human donor in good health. The sequencing input was T cells isolated from PBMCs. Here the CDR3 reads CALWGLAGVREQYF. For the CDR3, the DNA is TGTGCCCTATGGGGACTAGCGGGAGTTCGGGAGCAGTACTTC.